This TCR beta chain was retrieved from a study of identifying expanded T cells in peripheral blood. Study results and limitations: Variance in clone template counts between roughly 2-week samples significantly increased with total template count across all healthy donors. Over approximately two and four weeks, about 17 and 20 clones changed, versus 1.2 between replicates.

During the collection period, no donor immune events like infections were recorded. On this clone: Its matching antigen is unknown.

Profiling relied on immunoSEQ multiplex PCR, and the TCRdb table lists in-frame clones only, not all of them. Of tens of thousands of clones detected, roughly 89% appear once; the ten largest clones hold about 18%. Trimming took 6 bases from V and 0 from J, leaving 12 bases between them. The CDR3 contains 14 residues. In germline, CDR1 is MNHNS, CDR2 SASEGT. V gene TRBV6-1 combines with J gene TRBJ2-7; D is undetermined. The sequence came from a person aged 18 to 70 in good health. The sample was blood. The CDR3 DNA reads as TGTGCCAGCAGGCGGTCCCTGAGCTCCTACGAGCAGTACTTC. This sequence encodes CASRRSLSSYEQYF.